This paragraph reports one T cell receptor (beta chain). Its antigen is unknown. The sample originates from a study of early T cells in non-severe SARS-CoV-2 infection. As for the study in general: Whole-blood bulk RNA, unsorted, was sequenced, and chains were unpaired. Study conclusions and caveats: CD4 and private specificities were missed by VDJdb matching, which favored anti-spike CD8 responses.

CDR1 and CDR2 (germline): SEHNR, FQNEAQ (reference sequence). J lost 5 bases, V lost 5 bases, and 9 bases had no gene match. The CDR3 has 15 residues. Attachment of unique molecular identifiers to individual cDNA molecules was performed. TCRdb passed the 5' RACE reads through MiXCR, listing each CDR3 protein once. Of about 79,000 distinct CDR3 sequences listed, around 14% are singletons. The chain joins TRBV7-9 to TRBJ2-1, with 7 nucleotides matching TRBD2. The sequence was obtained from an adult who was a healthcare worker with PCR-confirmed SARS-CoV-2 infection or an uninfected control (not recorded which). Sequenced input: whole blood. CDR3 bases: TGTGCCAGCAGCCGGACGGGACTAACACACAATGAGCAGTTCTTC. This translates into CASSRTGLTHNEQFF.